This T cell receptor beta chain was sequenced in a study of type 1 regulatory T cells listed by TCRdb under 2021. Concerning the study at large: The study characterized an in vitro protocol that generated a Tr1-enriched, alloantigen-specific CD4 T cell product named T-allo10. T-allo10 was being evaluated clinically in patients with hematological malignancies who were receiving allogeneic hematopoietic stem cell transplantation.

V and J lose 3 bases and 1 base, and a span of 12 bases separates them. Taken from cysteine to phenylalanine, the CDR3 has 14 residues. Kept here is only the CDR3 DNA, which spans 42 bases and is read in frame from base 1. The germline V gene (reference sequence) supplies CDR1 DFQATT and CDR2 SNEGSKA. Data came from an Illumina MiSeq. TCRdb trimmed public reads at Q25 via fastp, called clones via MiXCR and kept in-frame beta chains. Identical CDR3 proteins give one entry, which carries the most common genes and DNA. Across this sample there are about 62,000 distinct CDR3 sequences, with 60% to 65% seen only once. The top ten hold about 2% of the sample. The investigation overall reported the following: Tr1 cells showed a more restricted TCR repertoire than non-Tr1 cells, which the study interpreted as alloantigen-induced clonal expansion.

In regard to this clonotype: Its antigen is not yet known. Base qualities are not recorded, but no much larger clone differs from it by a single base.

Sequenced input: cultured non-Tr1 T cells, either the whole culture or a sorted T cell fraction (not recorded which). The cell subset or site label corresponds to: non-Tr1 population from the T-allo10 product. The sequence was obtained from a human donor in good health. This receptor chain uses TRBV20-1 and TRBJ2-5; the D gene cannot be named for sure. The encoded CDR3 is CSASPDRVQETQYF. The nucleotide sequence is given as TGCAGTGCTAGCCCGGATAGGGTCCAAGAGACCCAGTACTTC.